A selection of T cell receptor beta chains follows, all from one sample in a study of blood T cell repertoires in COVID-19. Produced via immunoSEQ multiplex PCR; TCRdb's table is partial and in-frame only. The sample lists 200,000 to 300,000 clones, around 90% occurring once. Material for sequencing was peripheral blood. The receptors derive from a woman aged 40 to 50 with acute or convalescent COVID-19. Each CDR3 is given with its conserved first and last residue. The D gene is left open where the match is weak. Clone size appears in some rows only: once, few, many, or a class for an expanded clone.

j_call | d_call | clone_size | v_call | cdr3_aa | cdr3_nt
TRBJ1-6 | TRBD1 | - | TRBV13 | CASSRDRGQNSPLHF | TGTGCCAGCAGCCGGGACAGGGGGCAGAATTCACCCCTCCACTTT
TRBJ2-5 | TRBD1 | once | TRBV5-6 | CASSLQGRTIYQETQYF | TGTGCCAGCAGCCTACAGGGGCGAACGATCTACCAAGAGACCCAGTACTTC
TRBJ2-3 | - | - | TRBV5-5 | CASSPGTHSTDTQYF | TGTGCCAGCAGTCCTGGGACTCATTCAACAGATACGCAGTATTTT
TRBJ1-5 | - | - | TRBV27 | CASSGVSNQPQHF | TGTGCCAGCAGCGGGGTGAGCAATCAGCCCCAGCATTTT
TRBJ2-3 | TRBD2 | - | TRBV6-1 | CASSESSGGLDTQYF | TGTGCCAGCAGTGAAAGTAGCGGGGGGCTGGATACGCAGTATTTT
TRBJ1-5 | TRBD1 | once | TRBV6-5 | CASLGQGAWNQPQHF | TGTGCCAGCTTGGGACAGGGGGCTTGGAATCAGCCCCAGCATTTT
TRBJ1-1 | - | - | TRBV5-1 | CASSLATRSGEAFF | TGCGCCAGCAGCCTAGCGACAAGGTCAGGTGAAGCTTTCTTT
TRBJ2-3 | TRBD2 | - | TRBV27 | CASSLALSGETDTQYF | TGTGCCAGCAGTCTAGCCCTGAGCGGGGAGACAGATACGCAGTATTTT
TRBJ1-2 | TRBD1 | - | TRBV2 | CASTTTGSYGYTF | TGTGCCAGCACTACGACAGGGAGCTATGGCTACACCTTC
TRBJ1-6 | - | - | TRBV21-1 | CASSRGDRNYNSPLHF | TGTGCCAGCAGCAGGGGGGACAGAAATTATAATTCACCCCTCCACTTT
TRBJ1-4 | - | - | TRBV5-1 | CASSLAGGMSEKLFF | TGCGCCAGCAGCTTGGCCGGGGGGATGAGTGAAAAACTGTTTTTT
TRBJ2-2 | TRBD1 | - | TRBV7-9 | CASRQTGGLHTGELFF | TGTGCCAGCAGACAGACAGGGGGCCTGCACACCGGGGAGCTGTTTTTT
TRBJ1-2 | TRBD1 | - | TRBV30 | CAWNDRGISGYTF | TGTGCCTGGAACGACAGGGGAATCTCTGGCTACACCTTC
TRBJ2-1 | TRBD2 | - | TRBV3-1/TRBV3-2 | CASSQGRAGYNEQFF | TGTGCCAGCAGCCAAGGTCGAGCGGGGTACAATGAGCAGTTCTTC
TRBJ1-3 | - | - | TRBV12-5 | CASGLVLGRESGNTIYF | TGTGCTAGTGGTTTGGTACTTGGACGGGAGTCTGGAAACACCATATATTTT
TRBJ2-1 | - | once | TRBV7-3 | CASSSPPGAGAILLEQFF | TGTGCCAGCAGCTCCCCCCCCGGGGCGGGGGCCATACTTCTAGAGCAGTTCTTC
TRBJ2-5 | TRBD2 | - | TRBV6-1 | CASSGRLAGGETQYF | TGTGCCAGCAGTGGAAGACTAGCGGGGGGGGAGACCCAGTACTTC
TRBJ1-1 | - | - | TRBV27 | CASSSVVWTEAFF | TGTGCCAGCAGTTCGGTAGTCTGGACTGAAGCTTTCTTT
TRBJ2-2 | - | - | TRBV10-3 | CAISVGVEGRTGELFF | TGTGCCATCAGTGTAGGCGTTGAGGGTAGGACCGGGGAGCTGTTTTTT
TRBJ1-3 | - | - | TRBV9 | CASSVNGEGTIYF | TGTGCCAGCAGCGTAAACGGGGAGGGCACCATATATTTT
TRBJ1-5 | TRBD1 | - | TRBV3-1/TRBV3-2 | CASSQETGGGNQPQHF | TGTGCCAGCAGCCAAGAGACAGGGGGAGGCAATCAGCCCCAGCATTTT
TRBJ2-5 | TRBD2 | - | TRBV10-3 | CAIKGERGQAQYF | TGTGCCATCAAGGGGGAGCGGGGGCAGGCCCAGTACTTC
TRBJ1-1 | - | - | TRBV29-1 | CSVEAQGRETEAFF | TGCAGCGTTGAAGCACAGGGAAGAGAGACTGAAGCTTTCTTT
TRBJ1-1 | - | - | TRBV2 | CASKVGGVGKPNTEAFF | TGTGCCAGCAAAGTGGGGGGTGTAGGAAAACCGAACACTGAAGCTTTCTTT
TRBJ1-1 | - | - | TRBV11-2 | CASSLEGRWLAEAFF | TGTGCCAGCAGCTTAGAGGGGAGGTGGCTCGCTGAAGCTTTCTTT
TRBJ1-2 | TRBD1 | - | TRBV19 | CASRSTGVDGYTF | TGTGCCAGTAGATCGACAGGGGTTGATGGCTACACCTTC
TRBJ2-5 | TRBD1 | - | TRBV10-3 | CATLGQGTKETQYF | TGTGCCACCCTAGGACAGGGGACTAAAGAGACCCAGTACTTC
TRBJ1-2 | - | - | TRBV3-1/TRBV3-2 | CASSLSTLRDFGGYTF | TGTGCCAGCAGCCTTTCAACCCTCCGGGACTTTGGTGGCTACACCTTC
TRBJ2-3 | TRBD2 | - | TRBV7-2 | CASSSGLGGSDTQYF | TGTGCCAGCAGCTCGGGACTGGGGGGGTCAGATACGCAGTATTTT
TRBJ2-3 | TRBD2 | - | TRBV2 | CASGLRGGGSDTQYF | TGTGCCAGCGGCCTCCGGGGCGGGGGGTCAGATACGCAGTATTTT
TRBJ1-5 | - | - | TRBV6-5 | CASSQTGNYQPQHF | TGTGCCAGCAGCCAGACAGGAAATTATCAGCCCCAGCATTTT
TRBJ1-1 | TRBD1 | - | TRBV27 | CASSLEGATEAFF | TGTGCCAGCAGTTTAGAGGGGGCAACTGAAGCTTTCTTT
TRBJ2-3 | TRBD2 | - | TRBV7-2 | CASSFPLAGGTDTQYF | TGTGCCAGCAGCTTTCCACTAGCGGGGGGCACAGATACGCAGTATTTT
TRBJ1-6 | - | - | TRBV10-3 | CAISDVRGGSPLHF | TGTGCCATCAGTGATGTAAGGGGCGGTTCACCCCTCCACTTT
TRBJ1-1 | - | - | TRBV19 | CASSIPGGIGTEAFF | TGTGCCAGTAGTATTCCTGGAGGGATAGGCACTGAAGCTTTCTTT
TRBJ2-1 | TRBD1 | - | TRBV24-1 | CATSDFKTGGGGTEQFF | TGTGCCACCAGTGATTTCAAGACAGGGGGCGGTGGAACTGAGCAGTTCTTC
TRBJ2-1 | TRBD2 | - | TRBV5-1 | CASSGGGAENEQFF | TGCGCCAGCAGCGGCGGGGGGGCTGAGAATGAGCAGTTCTTC
TRBJ1-1 | - | - | TRBV29-1 | CSVQREGTEAFF | TGCAGCGTTCAGAGGGAAGGCACTGAAGCTTTCTTT
TRBJ1-1 | - | - | TRBV6-5 | CASRDSPLRTEAFF | TGTGCCAGCAGGGACAGCCCCCTGAGGACTGAAGCTTTCTTT
TRBJ1-3 | - | once | TRBV11-2 | CASSLTYDTIYF | TGTGCCAGCAGCTTAACCTACGACACCATATATTTT
TRBJ1-2 | - | - | TRBV9 | CASSVDNRNYGYTF | TGTGCCAGCAGCGTAGATAACAGAAACTATGGCTACACCTTC
TRBJ1-5 | - | - | TRBV7-9 | CASSLAPGGSDQPQHF | TGTGCCAGCAGCCTAGCGCCCGGGGGATCCGATCAGCCCCAGCATTTT
TRBJ1-4 | TRBD1 | - | TRBV5-1 | CASSTGQGAREKLFF | TGCGCCAGCAGCACCGGACAGGGGGCGCGCGAAAAACTGTTTTTT
TRBJ1-5 | - | - | TRBV9 | CASSVTDSHQPQHF | TGTGCCAGCAGCGTAACGGACAGTCATCAGCCCCAGCATTTT
TRBJ1-1 | - | - | TRBV30 | CAWTRRWNTEAFF | TGTGCCTGGACTAGGCGGTGGAACACTGAAGCTTTCTTT
TRBJ1-5 | TRBD1 | once | TRBV29-1 | CSVENGTGGYQPQHF | TGCAGCGTTGAAAATGGGACAGGGGGGTATCAGCCCCAGCATTTT
TRBJ2-3 | - | - | TRBV9 | CASSPSDSSADTQYF | TGTGCCAGCAGCCCCAGCGATAGCAGTGCAGATACGCAGTATTTT
TRBJ2-3 | TRBD1 | - | TRBV5-1 | CASGTGGYADTQYF | TGCGCCAGCGGGACAGGGGGCTACGCAGATACGCAGTATTTT
TRBJ1-2 | - | few | TRBV2 | CASRDTSNYGYTF | TGTGCCAGCCGGGACACCAGCAACTATGGCTACACCTTC
TRBJ1-2 | TRBD1 | - | TRBV19 | CASSLLGQGLRYTF | TGTGCCAGTAGTCTCCTCGGACAGGGGTTACGCTACACCTTC
TRBJ2-1 | TRBD1 | - | TRBV13 | CASSPQGTGTGGEQFF | TGTGCCAGCAGCCCCCAAGGGACCGGGACAGGGGGTGAGCAGTTCTTC
TRBJ2-5 | TRBD2 | - | TRBV25-1 | CASSEASGGTYQETQYF | TGTGCCAGCAGTGAAGCTAGCGGGGGGACGTACCAAGAGACCCAGTACTTC
TRBJ1-2 | - | - | TRBV19 | CASTLGGGANYGYTF | TGTGCCAGTACCCTGGGCGGAGGAGCTAACTATGGCTACACCTTC
TRBJ2-1 | TRBD1 | - | TRBV9 | CASSARTGGMEQFF | TGTGCCAGCAGCGCGCGGACAGGAGGCATGGAGCAGTTCTTC